The clone carrying this T cell receptor beta chain was seen repeatedly, ten times or more. The patients chosen for sequencing had shown expansion of CD8+CD57+ cells (detected by flow cytometry). This sample is part of a study of CD8+CD57+ T cells in acquired aplastic anemia. Looked up from germline, CDR1 is SNHLY and CDR2 is FYNNEI. Losses at the gene ends were 4 bases for V and 10 bases for J; bases not matched to a gene: 7. The CDR3 contains 13 residues. The template used for profiling TCR beta VDJ and CDR3 was genomic DNA. TCRdb redid the calling of the reads with MiXCR, one entry per CDR3 protein. Among around 500,000 distinct CDR3 sequences listed, about a third were seen once.

This sequence was found in a human donor with aplastic anemia. The chain couples TRBV2 to TRBJ1-5, with TRBD1 matching over 7 bases. The sequencing input was sorted CD4+, CD8+, or CD8+CD57+ T cells (not recorded which) from PBMCs. The DNA for the CDR3 is TGTGCCAGCAGTGTGCAGGGGGGCTCCCCCCAGCATTTT. This codes for CASSVQGGSPQHF.